Listed below are T cell receptor beta chains from one sample, sequenced in a study of response to subunit inactivated influenza vaccine. From the RT-PCR reads, TCRdb called clonotypes with MiXCR, one entry per CDR3 protein. The sample contains about 180,000 distinct CDR3 sequences, around a tenth of which appear only once. This specimen was non-naive T cells sorted from PBMCs, taken on the day of vaccination. These receptors were taken from a man aged 50-60 years who received an inactivated influenza vaccine. The CDR3 runs from the conserved cysteine through the conserved F or W.

CDR3: CASSQGTSGISYEQYF
V: TRBV3-1
J: TRBJ2-7
length: 16

CDR3: CSVVKVNEQYF
V: TRBV29-1
J: TRBJ2-7
length: 11

CDR3: CSVTRTGGNEQYF
V: TRBV20-1
J: TRBJ2-7
length: 13

CDR3: CATSDGQGDYQPQHF
V: TRBV24-1
J: TRBJ1-5
length: 15

CDR3: CASSTSGTGTEKLFF
V: TRBV5-1
J: TRBJ1-4
length: 15

CDR3: CSADSGLAGGYNEQFF
V: TRBV20-1
J: TRBJ2-1
length: 16

CDR3: CATSGRGGNQPQHF
V: TRBV15
J: TRBJ1-5
length: 14

CDR3: CASRTAGERSNEQFF
V: TRBV28
J: TRBJ2-1
length: 15

CDR3: CSATIAGSYNEQFF
V: TRBV20-1
J: TRBJ2-1
length: 14

CDR3: CASSLGLAGLQYF
V: TRBV7-2
J: TRBJ2-4
length: 13

CDR3: CASSQEVGQGRGYTF
V: TRBV4-3
J: TRBJ1-2
length: 15

CDR3: CASSQALAGGVSSYNEQFF
V: TRBV4-2
J: TRBJ2-1
length: 19

CDR3: CASSYGWGTDTQYF
V: TRBV6-5
J: TRBJ2-3
length: 14